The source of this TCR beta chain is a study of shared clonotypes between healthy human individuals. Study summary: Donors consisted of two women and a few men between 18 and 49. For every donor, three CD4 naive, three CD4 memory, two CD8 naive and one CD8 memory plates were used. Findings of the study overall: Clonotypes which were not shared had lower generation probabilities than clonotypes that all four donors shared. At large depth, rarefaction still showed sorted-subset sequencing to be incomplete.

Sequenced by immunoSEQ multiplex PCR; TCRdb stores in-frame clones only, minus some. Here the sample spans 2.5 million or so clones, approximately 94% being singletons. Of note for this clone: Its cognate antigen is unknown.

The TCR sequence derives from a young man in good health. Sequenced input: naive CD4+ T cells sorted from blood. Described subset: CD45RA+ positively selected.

This CDR3 reads CASSGQGAQTDTQYF. CDR3 nucleotide sequence: TGTGCCAGCAGCGGACAGGGGGCGCAGACAGATACGCAGTATTTT. The chain carries TRBV6-1 and TRBJ2-3; 11 bases agree with TRBD1. Germline V lookup: CDR1 MNHNS, CDR2 SASEGT. With 6 bases clipped from V and 3 bases from J, the junction kept 5 bases outside the gene matches. The CDR3 runs 15 residues.